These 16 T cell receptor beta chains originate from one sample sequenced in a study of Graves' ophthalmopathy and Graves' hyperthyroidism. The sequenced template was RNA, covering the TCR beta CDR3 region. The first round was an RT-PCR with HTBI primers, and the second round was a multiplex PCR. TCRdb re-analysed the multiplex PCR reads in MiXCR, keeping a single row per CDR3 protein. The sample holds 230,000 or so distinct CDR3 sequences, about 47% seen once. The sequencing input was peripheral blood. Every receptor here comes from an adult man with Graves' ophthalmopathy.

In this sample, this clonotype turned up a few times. CDR3 loop: CSANRNYGYTF. CDR3 sequence (DNA): TGCAGTGCTAACAGGAACTATGGCTACACCTTC. This chain uses TRBV20-1 with TRBJ1-2; perhaps TRBD1 as D (5 bases). V was pared by 4 bases and J by 2 bases, with 5 bases between. Germline CDR1 DFQATT, CDR2 SNEGSKA (reference sequence). The length of the CDR3 is 11 residues.

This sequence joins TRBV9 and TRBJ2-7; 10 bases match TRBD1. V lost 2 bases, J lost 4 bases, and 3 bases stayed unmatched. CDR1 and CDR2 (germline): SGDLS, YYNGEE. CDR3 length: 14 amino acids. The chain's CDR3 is CASSVDRGEYEQYF. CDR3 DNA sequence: TGTGCCAGCAGCGTGGACAGGGGGGAGTACGAGCAGTACTTC.

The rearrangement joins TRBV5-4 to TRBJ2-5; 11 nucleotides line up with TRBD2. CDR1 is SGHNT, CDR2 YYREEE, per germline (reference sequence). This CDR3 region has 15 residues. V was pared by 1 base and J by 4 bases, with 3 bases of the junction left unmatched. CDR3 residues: CASSLSLAGGETQYF. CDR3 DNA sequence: TGTGCCAGCAGCTTGAGTCTAGCGGGGGGAGAGACCCAGTACTTC.

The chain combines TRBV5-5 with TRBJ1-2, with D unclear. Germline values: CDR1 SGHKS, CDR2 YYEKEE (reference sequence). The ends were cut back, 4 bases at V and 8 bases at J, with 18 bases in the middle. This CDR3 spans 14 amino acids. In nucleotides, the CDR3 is TGTGCCAGCAGCCGATTGATAAGTTCGGGGGGCTACACCTTC. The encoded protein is CASSRLISSGGYTF.

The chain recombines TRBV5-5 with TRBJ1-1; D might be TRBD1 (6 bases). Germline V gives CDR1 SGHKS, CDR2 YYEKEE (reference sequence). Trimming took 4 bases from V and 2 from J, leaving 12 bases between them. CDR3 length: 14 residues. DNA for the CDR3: TGTGCCAGCAGCGCCTACAGGGCCAACACTGAAGCTTTCTTT. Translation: CASSAYRANTEAFF. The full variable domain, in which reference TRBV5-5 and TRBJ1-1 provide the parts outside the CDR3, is DAGVTQSPTHLIKTRGQQVTLRCSPISGHKSVSWYQQVLGQGPQFIFQYYEKEERGRGNFPDRFSARQFPNYSSELNVNALLLGDSALYLCASSAYRANTEAFFGQGTRLTVV.

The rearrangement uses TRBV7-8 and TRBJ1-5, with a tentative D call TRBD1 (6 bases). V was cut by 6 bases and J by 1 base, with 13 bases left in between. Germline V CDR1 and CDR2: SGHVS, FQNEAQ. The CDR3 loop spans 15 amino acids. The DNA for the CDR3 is TGTGCCAGCAGTCAACAGGGTCGCAGCAATCAGCCCCAGCATTTT. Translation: CASSQQGRSNQPQHF. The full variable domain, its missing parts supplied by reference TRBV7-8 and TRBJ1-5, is GAGVSQSPRYKVAKRGQDVALRCDPISGHVSLFWYQQALGQGPEFLTYFQNEAQLDKSGLPSDRFFAERPEGSVSTLKIQRTQQEDSAVYLCASSQQGRSNQPQHFGDGTRLSIL.

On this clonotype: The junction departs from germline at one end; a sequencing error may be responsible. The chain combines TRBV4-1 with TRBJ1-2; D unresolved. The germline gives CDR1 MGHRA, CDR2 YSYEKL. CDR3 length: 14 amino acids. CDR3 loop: CASSPLGANYGYTF. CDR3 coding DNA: TGTGCCAGCAGCCCTCTGGGAGCTAACTATGGCTACACCTTC.

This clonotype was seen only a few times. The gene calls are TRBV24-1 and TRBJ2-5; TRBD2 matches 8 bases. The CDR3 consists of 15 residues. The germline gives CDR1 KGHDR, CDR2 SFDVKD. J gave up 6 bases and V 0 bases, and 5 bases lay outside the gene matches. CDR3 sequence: CATSDLAGGWKTQYF. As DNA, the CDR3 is TGTGCCACCAGTGATTTGGCGGGGGGTTGGAAGACCCAGTACTTC.

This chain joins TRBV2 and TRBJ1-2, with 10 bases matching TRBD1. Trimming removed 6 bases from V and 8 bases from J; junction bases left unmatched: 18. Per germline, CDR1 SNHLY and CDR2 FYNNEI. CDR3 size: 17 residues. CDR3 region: CASSPTTIPGQGWGYTF. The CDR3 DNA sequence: TGTGCCAGCAGCCCAACTACCATTCCGGGACAGGGGTGGGGCTACACCTTC.

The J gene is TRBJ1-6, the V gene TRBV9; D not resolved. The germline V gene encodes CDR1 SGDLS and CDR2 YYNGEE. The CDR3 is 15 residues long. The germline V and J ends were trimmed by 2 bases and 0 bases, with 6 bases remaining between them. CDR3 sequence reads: CASSVASSYNSPLHF. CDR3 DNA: TGTGCCAGCAGCGTGGCGAGCTCCTATAATTCACCCCTCCACTTT.

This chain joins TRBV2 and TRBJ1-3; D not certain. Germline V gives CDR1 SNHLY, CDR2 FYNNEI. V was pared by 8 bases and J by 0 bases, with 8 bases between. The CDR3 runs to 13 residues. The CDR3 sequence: CASRRGSGNTIYF. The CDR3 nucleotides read TGTGCCAGCCGGAGAGGCTCTGGAAACACCATATATTTT.

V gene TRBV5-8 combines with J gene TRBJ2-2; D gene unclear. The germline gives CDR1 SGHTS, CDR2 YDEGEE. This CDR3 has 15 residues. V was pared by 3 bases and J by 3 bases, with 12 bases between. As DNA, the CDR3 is TGTGCCAGCAGCTCCGGGCAGCGATACACCGGGGAGCTGTTTTTT. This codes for CASSSGQRYTGELFF.

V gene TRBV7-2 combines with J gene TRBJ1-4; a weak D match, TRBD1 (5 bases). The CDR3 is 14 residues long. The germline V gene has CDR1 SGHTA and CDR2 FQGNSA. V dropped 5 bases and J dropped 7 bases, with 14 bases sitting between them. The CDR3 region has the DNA TGTGCCAGCAGCCCCGAGGGGTTGGGTGAAAAACTGTTTTTT. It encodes CASSPEGLGEKLFF.

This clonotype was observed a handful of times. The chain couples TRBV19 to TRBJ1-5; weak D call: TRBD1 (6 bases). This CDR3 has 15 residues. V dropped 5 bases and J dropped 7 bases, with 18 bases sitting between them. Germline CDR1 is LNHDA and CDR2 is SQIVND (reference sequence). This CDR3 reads CASSLQGRGDQPQHF. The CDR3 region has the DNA TGTGCCAGTAGTCTCCAGGGCAGGGGAGACCAGCCCCAGCATTTT.

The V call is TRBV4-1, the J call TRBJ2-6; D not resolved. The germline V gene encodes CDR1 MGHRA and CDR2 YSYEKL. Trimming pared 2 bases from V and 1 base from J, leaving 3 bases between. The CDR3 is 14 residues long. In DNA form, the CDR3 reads TGCGCCAGCAGCCAACAATCTGGGGCCAACGTCCTGACTTTC. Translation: CASSQQSGANVLTF.

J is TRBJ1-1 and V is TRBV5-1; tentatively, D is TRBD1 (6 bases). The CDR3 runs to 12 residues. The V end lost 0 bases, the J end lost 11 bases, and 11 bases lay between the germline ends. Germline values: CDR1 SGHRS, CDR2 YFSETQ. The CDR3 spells CASSLEGGWAFF. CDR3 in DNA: TGCGCCAGCAGCTTGGAGGGGGGCTGGGCTTTCTTT.